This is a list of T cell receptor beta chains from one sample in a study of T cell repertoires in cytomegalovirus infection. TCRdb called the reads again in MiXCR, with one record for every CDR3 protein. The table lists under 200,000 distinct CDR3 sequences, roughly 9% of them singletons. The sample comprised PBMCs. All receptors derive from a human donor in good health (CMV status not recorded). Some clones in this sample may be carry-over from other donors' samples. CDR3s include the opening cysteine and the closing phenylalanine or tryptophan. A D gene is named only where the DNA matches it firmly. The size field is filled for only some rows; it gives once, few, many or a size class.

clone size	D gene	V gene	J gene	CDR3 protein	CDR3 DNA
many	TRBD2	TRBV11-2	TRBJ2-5	CASTPRLAGGSGETQYF	TGTGCCAGCACCCCCCGACTAGCGGGAGGGTCGGGAGAGACCCAGTACTTC
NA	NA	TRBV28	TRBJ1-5	CAIRPGGSNQPQHF	TGTGCCATTCGACCGGGGGGGAGCAATCAGCCCCAGCATTTT
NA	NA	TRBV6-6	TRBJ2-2	CASRVHGGTPNTGELFF	TGTGCCAGCAGAGTTCATGGGGGGACCCCGAACACCGGGGAGCTGTTTTTT
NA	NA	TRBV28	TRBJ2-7	CASSRERLQGYEQYF	TGTGCCAGCAGCCGAGAAAGGCTACAGGGTTACGAGCAGTACTTC
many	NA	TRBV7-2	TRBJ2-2	CASSLESGNIRTGELFF	TGTGCCAGCAGCTTAGAATCGGGGAATATTAGGACCGGGGAGCTGTTTTTT
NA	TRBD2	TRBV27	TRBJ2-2	CASSFRAGDTGELFF	TGTGCCAGCAGTTTTCGTGCGGGAGATACCGGGGAGCTGTTTTTT
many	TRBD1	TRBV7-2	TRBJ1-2	CASSWTDRGPYGYTF	TGTGCCAGCAGTTGGACGGACAGGGGGCCTTATGGCTACACCTTC
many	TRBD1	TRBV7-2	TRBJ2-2	CASSSRDRGTGELFF	TGTGCCAGCAGCTCCCGGGACAGAGGCACCGGGGAGCTGTTTTTT
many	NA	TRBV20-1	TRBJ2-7	CSALPSYEQYF	TGCAGTGCCCTTCCCTCCTACGAGCAGTACTTC
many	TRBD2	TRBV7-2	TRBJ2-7	CASSLVPWTSGRDNEQYF	TGTGCCAGCAGCTTAGTCCCATGGACTAGCGGGAGAGATAACGAGCAGTACTTC
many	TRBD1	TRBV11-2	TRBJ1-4	CASSPTGGLEKLFF	TGTGCCAGCAGCCCGACAGGGGGCCTTGAAAAACTGTTTTTT
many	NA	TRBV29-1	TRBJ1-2	CSVEKTFTGSGSDYGYTF	TGCAGCGTTGAGAAAACCTTCACGGGGTCAGGATCGGACTATGGCTACACCTTC
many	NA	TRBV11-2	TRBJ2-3	CASKLSTDTQYF	TGTGCCAGCAAGCTTAGCACAGATACGCAGTATTTT
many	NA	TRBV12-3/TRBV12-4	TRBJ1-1	CASSFYRGSEAFF	TGTGCCAGCAGTTTTTATAGGGGTTCTGAAGCTTTCTTT
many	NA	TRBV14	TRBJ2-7	CASSPLVVGLTYEQYF	TGTGCCAGCAGCCCCCTAGTAGTGGGGCTCACCTACGAGCAGTACTTC
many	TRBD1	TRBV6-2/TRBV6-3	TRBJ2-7	CASSYYGTGYYEQYF	TGTGCCAGCAGTTACTACGGGACAGGGTACTACGAGCAGTACTTC